The next 14 T cell receptor beta chains were all read from a single sample in a study of CXCR3-negative and CXCR3-positive naive CD8 T cells. Each TRB cDNA library was prepared by 5' RACE (with UMI labels). From its re-call of the 5' RACE reads, TCRdb lists each CDR3 protein once, without DNA. The repertoire table contains 38,000 or so distinct CDR3 sequences. Sequences were obtained from memory CD8+ T cells from blood. These receptors originate from a human donor in good health. Some clones in this sample may be carry-over from other donors' samples.

CDR3 loop: CSARFPGAGSPYEQYF. V gene TRBV20-1 combines with J gene TRBJ2-7; TCRdb gives TRBD1 as the D gene, but with no DNA this cannot be confirmed. There are 16 residues in the CDR3. Looked up from germline, CDR1 is DFQATT and CDR2 is SNEGSKA (reference sequence).

This chain joins TRBV20-1 and TRBJ2-1; checking the TCRdb D call of TRBD2 is not possible without DNA. This CDR3 spans 15 amino acids. Germline values: CDR1 DFQATT, CDR2 SNEGSKA (reference sequence). The CDR3 sequence: CSASSGTSGGNEQFF.

The chain recombines TRBV20-1 with TRBJ2-1; lacking DNA, the TRBD1 call made by TCRdb goes unchecked. This CDR3 has 13 amino acids. Per germline, CDR1 DFQATT and CDR2 SNEGSKA (reference sequence). CDR3 sequence: CSARTTGTNEQFF.

The chain combines TRBV2 with TRBJ1-5. This CDR3 has 12 amino acids. Germline values: CDR1 SNHLY, CDR2 FYNNEI. CDR3 region: CASSEFNPPQHF.

V is TRBV14 and J is TRBJ2-1. The germline V gene has CDR1 SGHDN and CDR2 FVKESK. The CDR3 loop spans 12 amino acids. CDR3: CASSPGYNEQFF.

The genes are TRBV7-2 and TRBJ2-3; no DNA is available, so the TRBD2 call from TCRdb remains unchecked. The CDR3 runs to 16 residues. Germline loops: CDR1 SGHTA, CDR2 FQGNSA. The CDR3 spells CASSAVLALDADTQYF. Together with reference TRBV7-2 and TRBJ2-3, the CDR3 gives the full variable domain: GAGVSQSPSNKVTEKGKDVELRCDPISGHTALYWYRQSLGQGLEFLIYFQGNSAPDKSGLPSDRFSAERTGGSVSTLTIQRTQQEDSAVYLCASSAVLALDADTQYFGPGTRLTVL.

The chain combines TRBV6-1 with TRBJ2-1; TCRdb calls TRBD2, which cannot be checked without DNA. Germline V gene data show CDR1 as MNHNS and CDR2 as SASEGT. CDR3 length: 16 amino acids. The CDR3 here is CASSPILAGSYNEQFF.

The chain combines TRBV20-1 with TRBJ2-7; TCRdb returns TRBD2, unconfirmable since there is no DNA. CDR1 and CDR2 (germline): DFQATT, SNEGSKA (reference sequence). CDR3 length equals 18 residues. The CDR3 here is CSARDMTPPSGVFYEQYF.

The chain recombines TRBV6-6 with TRBJ2-5; checking the TCRdb D call of TRBD2 is not possible without DNA. Germline V lookup: CDR1 MNHNY, CDR2 SVGAGI (reference sequence). The CDR3 covers 15 residues. CDR3 protein: CASSYTSGRSETQYF.

The V gene is TRBV7-9, the J gene TRBJ2-2; TCRdb designates TRBD1, a call that cannot be tested without DNA. Per the germline V gene, CDR1 is SEHNR and CDR2 is FQNEAQ (reference sequence). There are 14 residues in the CDR3. This CDR3 is CASSSDRVTGELFF.

The rearrangement links TRBV4-1 to TRBJ2-7; as DNA is missing, the TRBD1 call by TCRdb cannot be tested. This CDR3 comprises 14 residues. Germline-derived CDR1 and CDR2 are MGHRA and YSYEKL. The CDR3 sequence is CASSQGPRAYEQCF.

The chain is built from TRBV6-5 and TRBJ2-1; the D gene TCRdb calls, TRBD2, cannot be checked with no DNA. Germline V lookup: CDR1 MNHEY, CDR2 SVGAGI. CDR3 length: 19 amino acids. CDR3 sequence reads: CASSLFPLARSREDNEQFF.

The J gene is TRBJ2-7, the V gene TRBV29-1. Per germline, CDR1 SQVTM and CDR2 ANQGSEA. The CDR3 contains 13 residues. The CDR3 spells CSVLSGRAYEQYF.

The V gene is TRBV10-2, the J gene TRBJ2-7. The CDR3 sequence is 14 residues long. Germline assignment: CDR1 WSHSY and CDR2 SAAADI. CDR3 amino acids: CASSESQPSYEQYF.